A single sample gave rise to the 18 T cell receptor beta chains below, sequenced in a study of blood T cell repertoires in COVID-19. Here immunoSEQ multiplex PCR was the method, and the copy in TCRdb shows in-frame clones only, minus some. The table lists 250,000 to 300,000 clones, approximately 87% of them singletons. Sample: peripheral blood. The receptor set was obtained from a man aged 55 to 70 who had recovered from COVID-19.

The chain is built from TRBV25-1 and TRBJ2-3; a weak D match, TRBD2 (6 bases). The germline V gene has CDR1 MGHDK and CDR2 SYGVNS. V lost 4 bases to trimming and J lost 5 bases, with 13 bases between them. This CDR3 has 14 amino acids. This CDR3 reads CASSASGVVDTQYF. CDR3 in DNA: TGTGCCAGCAGTGCGTCGGGAGTCGTAGATACGCAGTATTTT.

The V gene is TRBV5-6, the J gene TRBJ2-2; possible D gene TRBD2, 6 bases. Germline V gene data show CDR1 as SGHDT and CDR2 as YYEEEE. The CDR3 loop spans 15 amino acids. Trimming took 4 bases from V and 2 from J, leaving 12 bases between them. The CDR3 region is CASSSTGLNTGELFF. DNA of the CDR3: TGTGCCAGCAGCAGCACGGGACTTAACACCGGGGAGCTGTTTTTT.

This clone came up once. This chain joins TRBV5-5 and TRBJ1-1, with D perhaps matching TRBD1 (6 bases). Germline CDR1 SGHKS, CDR2 YYEKEE (reference sequence). The CDR3 has 15 residues. V lost 3 bases to trimming and J lost 1 base, with 13 bases between them. CDR3 in DNA: TGTGCCAGCAGCTCACACCTGACAGGGAACACTGAAGCTTTCTTT. It encodes CASSSHLTGNTEAFF.

This clone showed up just a few times. The gene calls are TRBV11-1 and TRBJ2-7; no reliable D call. V was clipped by 2 bases and J by 1 base, with 9 bases between them. The CDR3 is 14 residues long. The V gene's germline CDR1 is SGHAT and CDR2 FQDESV (reference sequence). CDR3 nucleotide sequence: TGTGCCAGCAGCTTAAACAGACAATCCTACGAGCAGTACTTC. Its protein is CASSLNRQSYEQYF.

The V call is TRBV7-3, the J call TRBJ2-5, with 9 bases lining up with TRBD1. Unmatched junction bases numbered 3, after V lost 6 bases and J lost 1 base. Germline-derived CDR1 and CDR2 are SGHTA and FQGTGA. The CDR3 has 14 amino acids. The CDR3 sequence: CASSRTGVQETQYF. The CDR3 DNA is TGTGCCAGCAGTAGGACAGGGGTCCAAGAGACCCAGTACTTC.

This chain joins TRBV6-1 and TRBJ1-4, with unresolved D. The V end lost 6 bases, the J end lost 2 bases, and 7 bases lay between the germline ends. This CDR3 has 13 amino acids. Germline V gene lookup returns CDR1 MNHNS and CDR2 SASEGT. The CDR3 region is CASSGVTNEKLFF. The CDR3 region has the DNA TGTGCCAGCAGCGGGGTCACTAATGAAAAACTGTTTTTT.

The chain couples TRBV7-2 to TRBJ2-3, with D unclear. The ends were cut back, 2 bases at V and 2 bases at J, with 11 bases in the middle. CDR1 is SGHTA and CDR2 is FQGNSA in the germline V gene. CDR3 length: 15 residues. CDR3 protein: CASSLNLQYTDTQYF. The CDR3 region has the DNA TGTGCCAGCAGCTTAAATTTACAATACACAGATACGCAGTATTTT.

The chain couples TRBV2 to TRBJ2-1, with 8 bases identical to TRBD1. This CDR3 comprises 15 residues. Germline V CDR1 and CDR2: SNHLY, FYNNEI. Trimming at V came to 4 bases and at J to 6 bases, leaving 8 bases not matched to a gene. The CDR3 here is CASSGYRGVGNEQFF. Here the CDR3 DNA reads TGTGCCAGCAGTGGGTACAGGGGGGTGGGCAATGAGCAGTTCTTC.

The V gene is TRBV7-3, the J gene TRBJ2-1; 10 bases agree with TRBD1. The trim removed 2 bases at V and 4 bases at J, leaving 2 bases unmatched. The V gene's germline CDR1 is SGHTA and CDR2 FQGTGA. CDR3 size: 15 residues. The CDR3 is CASSLGQGVYNEQFF. CDR3 bases: TGTGCCAGCAGCTTAGGACAGGGGGTTTACAATGAGCAGTTCTTC.

The gene calls are TRBV3-1 (or the pseudogene TRBV3-2) and TRBJ2-1, with 8 bases lining up with TRBD2. J was trimmed by 4 bases and V by 4 bases; bases with no gene match: 12. Germline V gives CDR1 LGHDT, CDR2 YNNKEL (reference sequence). This CDR3 contains 17 residues. CDR3 bases: TGTGCCAGCAGCCCCTCGGGGGGGACAAGGGGTTACAATGAGCAGTTCTTC. Its protein is CASSPSGGTRGYNEQFF.

In this sample, this clone turned up once. This sequence joins TRBV30 and TRBJ1-4; D is undetermined. Per the germline V gene, CDR1 is GTSNPN and CDR2 is SVGIG (reference sequence). The CDR3 has 11 amino acids. V lost 3 bases, J lost 10 bases, and 9 bases lay in between. As DNA, the CDR3 is TGTGCCTGGAGCGCCCCTAGAAAACTGTTTTTT. Its protein product is CAWSAPRKLFF.

This clone was found a few times. The CDR3 spells CASYEGGYNEQFF. CDR3 nucleotide sequence: TGCGCCAGCTACGAGGGCGGATACAATGAGCAGTTCTTC. The V and J genes are TRBV5-1 and TRBJ2-1, with D possibly matching TRBD2 (5 bases). The V gene's germline CDR1 is SGHRS and CDR2 YFSETQ. The germline V and J ends were trimmed by 7 bases and 4 bases, with 12 bases remaining between them. The CDR3 is 13 residues long.

Worth noting for this clone: Within the sample, other DNA sequences also encode this same CDR3. V and J are TRBV5-1 and TRBJ2-7, with D possibly being TRBD1 (6 bases). The CDR3 sequence is 13 residues long. The germline V gene encodes CDR1 SGHRS and CDR2 YFSETQ. Trimming shortened V by 2 bases and J by 2 bases, and 8 bases separated the two germline ends. CDR3: CASSFTGTYEQYF. Here the CDR3 DNA reads TGCGCCAGCAGCTTCACAGGGACCTACGAGCAGTACTTC.

Regarding this clone: Additional DNA sequences in this sample encode the identical CDR3. The chain uses TRBV11-3 and TRBJ1-3, with 8 bases identical to TRBD1. V shed 5 bases and J 2 bases; nucleotides not matched to a gene: 5. The CDR3 has 15 residues. CDR1 is SGHNT and CDR2 is YENEEA in the germline V gene. CDR3 in DNA: TGTGCCAGCAGCCCCGGACAGGGCCCTGGAAACACCATATATTTT. This codes for CASSPGQGPGNTIYF. Full variable domain (outside the CDR3, taken from reference TRBV11-3 and TRBJ1-3): EAGVVQSPRYKIIEKKQPVAFWCNPISGHNTLYWYLQNLGQGPELLIRYENEEAVDDSQLPKDRFSAERLKGVDSTLKIQPAELGDSAVYLCASSPGQGPGNTIYFGEGSWLTVV.

The chain employs TRBV18 and TRBJ1-2; no definite D call. CDR1 and CDR2 (germline): KGHSH, LQKENI. The CDR3 spans 13 residues. Trimming cost V 3 bases and J 7 bases, with 12 bases left between them. CDR3 protein: CASSPREQTGYTF. DNA of the CDR3: TGTGCCAGCTCACCGAGGGAGCAAACTGGCTACACCTTC. The full variable domain, in which reference TRBV18 and TRBJ1-2 provide the parts outside the CDR3, is NAGVMQNPRHLVRRRGQEARLRCSPMKGHSHVYWYRQLPEEGLKFMVYLQKENIIDESGMPKERFSAEFPKEGPSILRIQQVVRGDSAAYFCASSPREQTGYTFGSGTRLTVV.

CDR3 sequence: CASSKDRRYGYTF. DNA for the CDR3: TGTGCCAGTAGCAAGGACAGGAGATATGGCTACACCTTC. The V gene is TRBV19, the J gene TRBJ1-2; 7 bases agree with TRBD1. The junction had 6 bases not matched to a gene; V was cut back by 6 bases and J by 5 bases. The CDR3 totals 13 residues. CDR1 is LNHDA, CDR2 SQIVND, per germline (reference sequence). Variable domain in full (rest from reference TRBV19 and TRBJ1-2): DGGITQSPKYLFRKEGQNVTLSCEQNLNHDAMYWYRQDPGQGLRLIYYSQIVNDFQKGDIAEGYSVSREKKESFPLTVTSAQKNPTAFYLCASSKDRRYGYTFGSGTRLTVV.

This chain connects TRBV19 to TRBJ2-1; the match to TRBD2 covers 12 bases. The CDR3 totals 17 residues. The trim removed 7 bases at V and 2 bases at J, leaving 9 bases unmatched. Germline CDR1 and CDR2: LNHDA and SQIVND (reference sequence). The CDR3 reads CASKVASGGGTYNEQFF. CDR3 DNA sequence: TGTGCCAGTAAAGTGGCTAGCGGGGGGGGGACCTACAATGAGCAGTTCTTC.

The chain combines TRBV7-8 with TRBJ2-3, with D hard to call. Germline-derived CDR1 and CDR2 are SGHVS and FQNEAQ. This CDR3 region has 12 residues. Trimming cost V 5 bases and J 2 bases, with 5 bases left between them. The DNA for the CDR3 is TGTGCCAGCAGCCTCCTCACAGATACGCAGTATTTT. As protein: CASSLLTDTQYF.